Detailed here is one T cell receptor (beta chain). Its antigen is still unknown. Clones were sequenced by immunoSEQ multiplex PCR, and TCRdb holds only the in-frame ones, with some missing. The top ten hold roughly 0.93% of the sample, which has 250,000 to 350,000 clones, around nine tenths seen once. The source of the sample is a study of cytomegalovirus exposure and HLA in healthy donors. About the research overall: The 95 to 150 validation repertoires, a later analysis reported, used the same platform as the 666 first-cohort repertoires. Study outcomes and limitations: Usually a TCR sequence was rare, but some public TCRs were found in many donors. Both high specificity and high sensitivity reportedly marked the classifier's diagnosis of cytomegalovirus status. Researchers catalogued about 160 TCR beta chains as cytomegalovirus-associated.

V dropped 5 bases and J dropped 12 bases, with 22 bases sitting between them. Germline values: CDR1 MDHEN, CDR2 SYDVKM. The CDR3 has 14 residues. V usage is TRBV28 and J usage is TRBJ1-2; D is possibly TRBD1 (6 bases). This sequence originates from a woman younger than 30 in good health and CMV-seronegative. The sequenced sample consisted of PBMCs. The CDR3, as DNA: TGTGCCAGCAGTCGCGACTCGACAGGCGGTCTAAACACCTTC. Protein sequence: CASSRDSTGGLNTF.